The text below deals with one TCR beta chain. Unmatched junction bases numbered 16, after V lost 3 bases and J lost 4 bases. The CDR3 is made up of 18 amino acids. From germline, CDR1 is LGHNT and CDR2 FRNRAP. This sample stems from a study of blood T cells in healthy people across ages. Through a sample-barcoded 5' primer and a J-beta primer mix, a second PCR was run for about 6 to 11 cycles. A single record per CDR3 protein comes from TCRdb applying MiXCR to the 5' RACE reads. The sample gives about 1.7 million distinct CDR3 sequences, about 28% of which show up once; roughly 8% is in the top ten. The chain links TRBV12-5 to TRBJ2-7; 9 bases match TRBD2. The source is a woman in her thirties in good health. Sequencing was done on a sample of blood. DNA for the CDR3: TGTGCTAGTGGTTTTGTCCTAGCGGGGAAATTTCCGACATACGAGCAGTACTTC. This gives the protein CASGFVLAGKFPTYEQYF.